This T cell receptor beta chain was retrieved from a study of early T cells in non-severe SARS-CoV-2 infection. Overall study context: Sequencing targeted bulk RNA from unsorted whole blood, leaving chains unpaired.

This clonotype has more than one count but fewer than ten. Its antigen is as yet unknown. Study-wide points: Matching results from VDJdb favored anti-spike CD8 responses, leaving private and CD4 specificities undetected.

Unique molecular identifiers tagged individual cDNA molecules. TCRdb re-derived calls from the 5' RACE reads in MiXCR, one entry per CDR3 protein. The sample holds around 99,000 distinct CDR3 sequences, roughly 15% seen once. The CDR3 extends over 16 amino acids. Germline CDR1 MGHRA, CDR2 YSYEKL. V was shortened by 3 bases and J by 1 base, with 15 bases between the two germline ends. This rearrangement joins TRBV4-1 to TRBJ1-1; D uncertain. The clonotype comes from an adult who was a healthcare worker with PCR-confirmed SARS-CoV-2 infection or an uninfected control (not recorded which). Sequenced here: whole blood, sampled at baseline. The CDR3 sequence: CASSQLPPFWNTEAFF. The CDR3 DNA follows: TGCGCCAGCAGCCAGTTGCCCCCGTTTTGGAACACTGAAGCTTTCTTT.